A selection of T cell receptor beta chains follows, all from one sample in a study of T-cell reconstitution after alpha-beta-depleted transplantation in children. TCRdb independently ran MiXCR on the PCR reads; one entry per CDR3 protein. The sample holds fewer than 700,000 distinct CDR3 sequences; over 10% are singletons and the top ten take 2.2%. Sequencing used PBMCs, mostly from graft donor cells, obtained 360 days after TCRalphabeta/CD19-depleted stem cell transplant. The receptor set was obtained from a male patient younger than 18 who had a stem cell transplant for acute myeloid leukemia, so the T cells may come from the graft donor. Both conserved end residues are part of each CDR3. The D gene is left open where the match is weak. A row's size may be missing; if present it is once, few, many or a size class.

d_call j_call v_call clone_size cdr3_aa cdr3_nt
TRBD2 TRBJ2-7 TRBV20-1 few CSASGPGLAGEDPYEQYF TGCAGTGCTAGTGGCCCCGGTCTAGCGGGAGAGGACCCCTACGAGCAGTACTTC
- TRBJ2-1 TRBV20-1 many CSGGGLTSYNEQFF TGCAGTGGGGGAGGCCTTACCTCCTACAATGAGCAGTTCTTC
- TRBJ2-1 TRBV9 few CASTLSLSYNEQFF TGTGCCAGCACCCTTTCCCTCTCCTACAATGAGCAGTTCTTC
TRBD2 TRBJ2-1 TRBV7-3 - CASSLRGGLAGSYNEQFF TGTGCCAGCAGCTTAAGGGGGGGACTAGCGGGGTCCTACAATGAGCAGTTCTTC
TRBD2 TRBJ2-1 TRBV28 - CASSSGLAGGPYSYNEQFF TGTGCCAGCAGTTCGGGACTAGCGGGAGGGCCTTACTCCTACAATGAGCAGTTCTTC
TRBD2 TRBJ2-1 TRBV10-3 few CAIRADFSGSSYNEQFF TGTGCCATCAGGGCAGATTTTAGCGGGAGCTCCTACAATGAGCAGTTCTTC
- TRBJ2-1 TRBV9 - CASSDGVSGPVGQFF TGTGCCAGCAGCGACGGGGTTAGCGGCCCAGTTGGGCAGTTCTTC
- TRBJ1-1 TRBV29-1 many CSVEDGYTEAFF TGCAGCGTTGAAGACGGATACACTGAAGCTTTCTTT
- TRBJ1-1 TRBV4-2 - CASSRNGIGTNTEAFF TGTGCCAGCAGCCGTAATGGAATAGGCACGAACACTGAAGCTTTCTTT
TRBD2 TRBJ2-1 TRBV7-7 - CASSPTGTSGPSSYNEQFF TGTGCTAGCAGCCCGACCGGGACTAGCGGGCCCAGCTCCTACAATGAGCAGTTCTTC
- TRBJ2-7 TRBV27 few CASSLMGGTSYEQYF TGTGCCAGCAGTTTAATGGGGGGCACGTCCTACGAGCAGTACTTC
- TRBJ2-7 TRBV9 - CASSVGLFSYEQYF TGTGCCAGCAGCGTAGGGCTTTTCTCCTACGAGCAGTACTTC
TRBD1 TRBJ2-1 TRBV18 few CASSAPGQGLLREQFF TGTGCCAGCTCAGCGCCGGGACAGGGTTTACTTAGGGAGCAGTTCTTC
- TRBJ1-3 TRBV20-1 - CSATTGTGNTIYF TGCAGTGCTACAACAGGGACTGGAAACACCATATATTTT
TRBD2 TRBJ2-6 TRBV3-1 - CASSQVLLGGSGANVLTF TGTGCCAGCAGCCAAGTGTTATTGGGGGGGTCTGGGGCCAACGTCCTGACTTTC
TRBD2 TRBJ2-4 TRBV28 - CASNKSGSLAKNIQYF TGTGCCAGCAACAAAAGCGGGAGCCTAGCCAAAAACATTCAGTACTTC
- TRBJ2-1 TRBV28 few CASSSPFRGARGSYNEQFF TGTGCCAGCAGTTCCCCCTTTAGAGGAGCGAGAGGCTCCTACAATGAGCAGTTCTTC
- TRBJ2-3 TRBV20-1 - CSADFPGGTDTQYF TGCAGTGCGGATTTCCCGGGAGGCACAGATACGCAGTATTTT
- TRBJ2-1 TRBV5-1 few CASSVTTAYNEQFF TGCGCCAGCAGCGTTACAACAGCCTACAATGAGCAGTTCTTC
- TRBJ1-3 TRBV29-1 - CSVEVGQSSGNTIYF TGCAGCGTTGAGGTTGGGCAGTCCTCTGGAAACACCATATATTTT
- TRBJ2-3 TRBV7-2 few CASSPSGVGTDTQYF TGTGCCAGCAGCCCTTCGGGAGTGGGCACAGATACGCAGTATTTT
TRBD2 TRBJ2-1 TRBV20-1 - CSATRGGRARDEQFF TGCAGTGCTACCCGTGGAGGGAGGGCCAGGGATGAGCAGTTCTTC
- TRBJ2-2 TRBV12-3/TRBV12-4 many CASSLAGSGELFF TGTGCCAGCAGTTTAGCGGGATCCGGGGAGCTGTTTTTT
- TRBJ1-1 TRBV6-1 few CASQPGGGGTEAFF TGTGCCAGTCAACCGGGGGGCGGGGGCACTGAAGCTTTCTTT
- TRBJ1-6 TRBV18 few CASSPLPLIGDYNSPLHF TGTGCCAGCTCACCACTCCCCCTCATAGGAGACTATAATTCACCCCTCCACTTT
TRBD2 TRBJ2-3 TRBV4-3 - CASSQVLAGVPDTQYF TGCGCCAGCAGCCAAGTGCTAGCGGGAGTTCCAGATACGCAGTATTTT
TRBD2 TRBJ2-1 TRBV6-2/TRBV6-3 few CASSYYGLAGPRVNNEQFF TGTGCCAGCAGTTACTACGGACTAGCGGGCCCCCGCGTAAACAATGAGCAGTTCTTC
- TRBJ1-2 TRBV28 few CASSFSPDTNYGYTF TGTGCCAGCAGTTTTAGTCCAGACACTAACTATGGCTACACCTTC
- TRBJ2-5 TRBV25-1 few CASSEFGGNQETQYF TGTGCCAGCAGTGAATTCGGGGGTAACCAAGAGACCCAGTACTTC
TRBD2 TRBJ2-3 TRBV6-1 - CASSRGLAGGIRKYF TGTGCCAGCAGTCGCGGACTAGCGGGAGGGATCAGGAAGTATTTT
- TRBJ2-7 TRBV20-1 many CSARGGLGLVYEQYF TGCAGTGCGAGGGGGGGACTCGGCCTGGTCTACGAGCAGTACTTC
- TRBJ2-3 TRBV11-3 many CASSLRRGPIDTQYF TGTGCCAGCAGCCTTCGCCGAGGGCCGATAGATACGCAGTATTTT
- TRBJ1-1 TRBV28 - CASSLVKPTNTEAFF TGTGCCAGCAGTTTAGTTAAACCAACGAACACTGAAGCTTTCTTT
TRBD2 TRBJ2-5 TRBV4-3 few CASRLVGRYQETQYF TGCGCCAGCCGCCTTGTCGGGAGGTACCAAGAGACCCAGTACTTC
TRBD2 TRBJ2-7 TRBV28 - CASSLWGTSGSSYEQYF TGTGCCAGCAGTTTATGGGGGACTAGCGGGAGCTCCTACGAGCAGTACTTC
TRBD2 TRBJ2-1 TRBV5-6 few CASSSLRTSGSGEQFF TGTGCCAGCAGCTCACTTCGGACTAGCGGGAGTGGTGAGCAGTTCTTC
TRBD2 TRBJ2-1 TRBV29-1 - CSAKGLAGVLEQFF TGCAGCGCGAAGGGACTAGCGGGAGTTCTTGAGCAGTTCTTC
- TRBJ2-5 TRBV20-1 many CSARVIEKTQYF TGCAGTGCTAGAGTTATAGAAAAGACCCAGTACTTC
- TRBJ2-1 TRBV18 few CASSPPIGGSAFF TGTGCCAGCTCACCACCGATCGGTGGGTCTGCGTTCTTC
- TRBJ1-6 TRBV5-5 many CASSFGRDNSPLHF TGTGCCAGCAGCTTCGGCAGGGACAATTCACCCCTCCACTTT
- TRBJ2-7 TRBV27 once CSSSSTYEQYF TGTTCCAGCAGTTCAACCTACGAGCAGTACTTC
TRBD2 TRBJ2-1 TRBV25-1 many CASSEFAGGPDEQFF TGTGCCAGCAGTGAATTCGCGGGAGGGCCGGATGAGCAGTTCTTC